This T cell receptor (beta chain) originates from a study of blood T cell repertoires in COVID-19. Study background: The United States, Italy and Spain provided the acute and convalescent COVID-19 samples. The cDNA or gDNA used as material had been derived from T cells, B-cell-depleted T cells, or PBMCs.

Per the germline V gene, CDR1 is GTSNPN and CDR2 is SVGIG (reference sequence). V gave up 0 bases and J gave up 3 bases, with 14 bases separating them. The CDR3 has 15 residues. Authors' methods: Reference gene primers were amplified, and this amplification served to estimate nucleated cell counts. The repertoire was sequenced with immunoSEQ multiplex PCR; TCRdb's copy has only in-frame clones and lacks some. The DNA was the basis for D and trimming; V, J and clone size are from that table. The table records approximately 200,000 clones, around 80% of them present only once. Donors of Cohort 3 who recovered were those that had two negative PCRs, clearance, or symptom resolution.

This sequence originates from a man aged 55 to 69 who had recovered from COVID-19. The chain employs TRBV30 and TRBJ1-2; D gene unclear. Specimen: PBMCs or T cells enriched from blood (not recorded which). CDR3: CAWSVSLEPYYGYTF. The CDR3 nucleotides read TGTGCCTGGAGTGTATCTCTTGAGCCCTACTATGGCTACACCTTC.